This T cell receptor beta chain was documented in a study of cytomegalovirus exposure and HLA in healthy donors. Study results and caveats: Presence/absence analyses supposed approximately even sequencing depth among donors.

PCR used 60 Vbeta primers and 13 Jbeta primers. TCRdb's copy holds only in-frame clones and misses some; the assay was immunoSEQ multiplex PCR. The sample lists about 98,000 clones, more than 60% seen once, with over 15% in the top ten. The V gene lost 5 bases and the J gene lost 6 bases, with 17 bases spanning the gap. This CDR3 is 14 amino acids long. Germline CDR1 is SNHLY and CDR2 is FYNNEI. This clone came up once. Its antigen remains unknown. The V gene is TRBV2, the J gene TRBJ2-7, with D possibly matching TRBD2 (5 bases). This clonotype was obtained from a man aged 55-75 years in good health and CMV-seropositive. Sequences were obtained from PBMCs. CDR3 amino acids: CASSQRPQGLEQYF. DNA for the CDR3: TGTGCCAGCAGTCAAAGGCCGCAAGGACTCGAGCAGTACTTC.